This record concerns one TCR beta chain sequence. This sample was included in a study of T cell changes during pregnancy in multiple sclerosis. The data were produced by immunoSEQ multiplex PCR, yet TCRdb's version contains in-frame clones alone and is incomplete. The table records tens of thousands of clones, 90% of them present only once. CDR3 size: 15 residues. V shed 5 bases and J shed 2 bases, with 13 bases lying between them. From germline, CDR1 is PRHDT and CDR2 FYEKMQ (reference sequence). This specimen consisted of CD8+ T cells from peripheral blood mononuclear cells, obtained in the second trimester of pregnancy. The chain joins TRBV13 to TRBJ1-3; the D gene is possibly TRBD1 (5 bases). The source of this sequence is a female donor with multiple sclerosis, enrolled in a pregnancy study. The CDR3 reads CASSQMGGAGNTIYF. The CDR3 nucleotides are TGTGCCAGCAGCCAAATGGGGGGGGCTGGAAACACCATATATTTT.